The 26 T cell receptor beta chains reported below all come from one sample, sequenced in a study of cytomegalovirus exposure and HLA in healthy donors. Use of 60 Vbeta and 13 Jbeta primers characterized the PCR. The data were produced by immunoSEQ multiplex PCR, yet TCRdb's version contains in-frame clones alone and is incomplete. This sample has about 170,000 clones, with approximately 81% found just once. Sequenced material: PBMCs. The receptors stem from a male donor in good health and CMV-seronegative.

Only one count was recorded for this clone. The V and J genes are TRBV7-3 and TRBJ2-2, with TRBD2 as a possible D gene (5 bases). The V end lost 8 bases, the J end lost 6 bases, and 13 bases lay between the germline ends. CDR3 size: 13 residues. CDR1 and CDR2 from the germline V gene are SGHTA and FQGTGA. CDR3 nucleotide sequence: TGTGCCAGCGGACCAGACTACCCCGGGGAGCTGTTTTTT. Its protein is CASGPDYPGELFF.

Here the CDR3 DNA reads TGCGCCAGCGGGACAGGGGGCGCGGGGGGCACTGAAGCTTTCTTT. Protein product: CASGTGGAGGTEAFF. The V gene is TRBV4-3, the J gene TRBJ1-1; 12 bases agree with TRBD1. There are 15 residues in the CDR3. Germline V CDR1 and CDR2: LGHNA, YSLEER. The J segment lost 4 bases and the V segment lost 8 bases, leaving 8 bases of the junction unmatched.

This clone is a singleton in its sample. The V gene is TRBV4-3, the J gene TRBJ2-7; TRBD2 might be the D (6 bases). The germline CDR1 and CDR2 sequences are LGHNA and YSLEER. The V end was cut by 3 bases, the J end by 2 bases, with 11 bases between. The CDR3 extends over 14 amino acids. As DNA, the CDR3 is TGCGCCAGCAGCCAGAATAGCGGAGCCTACGAGCAGTACTTC. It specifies CASSQNSGAYEQYF.

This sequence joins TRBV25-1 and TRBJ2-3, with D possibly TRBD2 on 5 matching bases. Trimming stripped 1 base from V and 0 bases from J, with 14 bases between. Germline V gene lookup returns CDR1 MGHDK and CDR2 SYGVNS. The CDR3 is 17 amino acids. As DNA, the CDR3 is TGTGCCAGCAGTGAATGGATGAGCGGAAGGAGCACAGATACGCAGTATTTT. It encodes CASSEWMSGRSTDTQYF.

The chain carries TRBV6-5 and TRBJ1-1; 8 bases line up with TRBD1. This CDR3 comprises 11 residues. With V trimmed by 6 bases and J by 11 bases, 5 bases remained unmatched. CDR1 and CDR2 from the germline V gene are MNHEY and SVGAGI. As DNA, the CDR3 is TGTGCCAGCAGCCGGGACAGGAGCGCTTTCTTT. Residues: CASSRDRSAFF.

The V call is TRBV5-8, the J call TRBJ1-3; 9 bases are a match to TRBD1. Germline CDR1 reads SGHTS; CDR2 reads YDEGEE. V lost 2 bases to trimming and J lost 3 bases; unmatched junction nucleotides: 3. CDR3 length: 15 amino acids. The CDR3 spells CASSFYRGLGNTIYF. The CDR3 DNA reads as TGTGCCAGCAGCTTTTACAGGGGGCTTGGAAACACCATATATTTT.

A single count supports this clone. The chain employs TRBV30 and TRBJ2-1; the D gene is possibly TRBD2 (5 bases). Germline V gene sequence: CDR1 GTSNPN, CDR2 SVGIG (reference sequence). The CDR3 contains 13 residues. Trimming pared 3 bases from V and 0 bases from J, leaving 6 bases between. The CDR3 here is CAWSRDSYNEQFF. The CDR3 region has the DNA TGTGCCTGGAGCCGGGACTCCTACAATGAGCAGTTCTTC.

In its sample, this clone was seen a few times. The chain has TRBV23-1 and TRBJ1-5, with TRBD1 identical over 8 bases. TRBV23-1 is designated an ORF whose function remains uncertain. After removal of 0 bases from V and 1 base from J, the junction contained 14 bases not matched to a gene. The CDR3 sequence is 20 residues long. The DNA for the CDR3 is TGCGCCAGCAGTCAATCGTGGCCAGGGGGCCAATATTCCAGCAATCAGCCCCAGCATTTT. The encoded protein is CASSQSWPGGQYSSNQPQHF.

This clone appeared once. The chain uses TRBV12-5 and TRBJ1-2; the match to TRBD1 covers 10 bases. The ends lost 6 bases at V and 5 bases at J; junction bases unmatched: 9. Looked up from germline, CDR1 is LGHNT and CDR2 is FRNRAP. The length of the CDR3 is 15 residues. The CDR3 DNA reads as TGTGCTAGTGGCGGAGGGACAGGGGACCCTTATGGCTACACCTTC. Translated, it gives CASGGGTGDPYGYTF.

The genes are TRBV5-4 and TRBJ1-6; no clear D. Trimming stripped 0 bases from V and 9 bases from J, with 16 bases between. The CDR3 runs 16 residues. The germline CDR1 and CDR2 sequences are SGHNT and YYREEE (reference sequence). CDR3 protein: CASSLGTQNLGSPLHF. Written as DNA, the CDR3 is TGTGCCAGCAGCTTGGGGACTCAAAATCTCGGTTCACCCCTCCACTTT.

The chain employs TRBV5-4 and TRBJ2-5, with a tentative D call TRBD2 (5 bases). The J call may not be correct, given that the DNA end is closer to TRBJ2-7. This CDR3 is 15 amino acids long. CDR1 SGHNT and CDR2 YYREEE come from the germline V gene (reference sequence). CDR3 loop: CASSFDPGNVREQYF. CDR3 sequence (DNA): TGTGCCAGCAGCTTCGATCCGGGGAATGTTCGCGAGCAGTACTTC.

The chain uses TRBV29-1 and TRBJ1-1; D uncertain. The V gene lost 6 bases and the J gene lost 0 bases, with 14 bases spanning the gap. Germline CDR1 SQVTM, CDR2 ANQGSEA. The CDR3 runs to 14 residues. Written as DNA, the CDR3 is TGCAGCGTCGATCGGAGTGTTATGAACACTGAAGCTTTCTTT. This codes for CSVDRSVMNTEAFF.

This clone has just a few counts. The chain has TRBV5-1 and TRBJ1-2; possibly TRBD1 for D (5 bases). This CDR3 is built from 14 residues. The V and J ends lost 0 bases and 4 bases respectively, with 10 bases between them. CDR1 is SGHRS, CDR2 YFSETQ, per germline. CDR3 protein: CASSLGGGVYGYTF. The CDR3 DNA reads TGCGCCAGCAGCTTGGGCGGGGGAGTCTATGGCTACACCTTC.

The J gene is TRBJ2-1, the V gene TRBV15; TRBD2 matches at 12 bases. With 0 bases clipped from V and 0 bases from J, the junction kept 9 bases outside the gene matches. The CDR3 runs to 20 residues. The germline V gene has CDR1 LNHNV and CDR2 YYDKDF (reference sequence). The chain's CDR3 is CATSRDIGTSGLSSYNEQFF. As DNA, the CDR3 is TGTGCCACCAGCAGAGATATCGGGACTAGCGGGTTGAGCTCCTACAATGAGCAGTTCTTC. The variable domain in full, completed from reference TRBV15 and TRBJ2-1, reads DAMVIQNPRYQVTQFGKPVTLSCSQTLNHNVMYWYQQKSSQAPKLLFHYYDKDFNNEADTPDNFQSRRPNTSFCFLDIRSPGLGDTAMYLCATSRDIGTSGLSSYNEQFFGPGTRLTVL.

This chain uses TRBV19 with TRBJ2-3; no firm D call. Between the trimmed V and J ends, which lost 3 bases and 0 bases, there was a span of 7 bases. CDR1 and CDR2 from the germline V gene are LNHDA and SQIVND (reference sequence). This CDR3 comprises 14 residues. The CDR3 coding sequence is TGTGCCAGTAGTATTTTACAGAGCACAGATACGCAGTATTTT. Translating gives CASSILQSTDTQYF.

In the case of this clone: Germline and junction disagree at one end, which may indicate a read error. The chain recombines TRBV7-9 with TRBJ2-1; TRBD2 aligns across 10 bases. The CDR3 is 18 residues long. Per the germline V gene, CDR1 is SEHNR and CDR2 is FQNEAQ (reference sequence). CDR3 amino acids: CSSSLSDKASGRILEQFF. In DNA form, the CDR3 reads TGTTCCAGCAGCTTAAGCGATAAGGCTAGCGGGAGAATTCTTGAGCAGTTCTTC.

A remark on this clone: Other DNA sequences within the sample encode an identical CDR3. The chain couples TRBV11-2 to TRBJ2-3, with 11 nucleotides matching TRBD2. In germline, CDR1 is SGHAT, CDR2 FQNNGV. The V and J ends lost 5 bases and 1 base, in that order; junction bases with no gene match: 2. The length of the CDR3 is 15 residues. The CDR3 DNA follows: TGTGCCAGCAGCCTACTAGCGGGGGGCACAGATACGCAGTATTTT. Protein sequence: CASSLLAGGTDTQYF. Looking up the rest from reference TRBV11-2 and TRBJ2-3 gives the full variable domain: EAGVAQSPRYKIIEKRQSVAFWCNPISGHATLYWYQQILGQGPKLLIQFQNNGVVDDSQLPKDRFSAERLKGVDSTLKIQPAKLEDSAVYLCASSLLAGGTDTQYFGPGTRLTVL.

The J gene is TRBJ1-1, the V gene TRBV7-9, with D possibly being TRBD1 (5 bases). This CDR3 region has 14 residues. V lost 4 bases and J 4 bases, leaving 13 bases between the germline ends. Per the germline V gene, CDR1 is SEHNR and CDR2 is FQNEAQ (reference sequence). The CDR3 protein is CASSSGTGGTEAFF. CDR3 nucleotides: TGTGCCAGCAGCTCAGGCACGGGGGGCACTGAAGCTTTCTTT.

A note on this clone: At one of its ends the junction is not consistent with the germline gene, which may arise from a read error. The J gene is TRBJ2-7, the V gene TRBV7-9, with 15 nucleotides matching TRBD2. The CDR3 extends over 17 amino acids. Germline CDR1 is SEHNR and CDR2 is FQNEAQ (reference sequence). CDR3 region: CSSSYGLAGGARYEQYF. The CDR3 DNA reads TGTTCCAGCAGCTACGGACTAGCGGGAGGGGCCAGATACGAGCAGTACTTC.

This CDR3 reads CASSSTSGTQYF. CDR3 nucleotides: TGTGCCAGCAGCTCGACTAGCGGGACCCAGTACTTC. V gene TRBV7-6 combines with J gene TRBJ2-5, with 9 nucleotides matching TRBD2. Unmatched junction bases numbered 1, after V lost 4 bases and J lost 7 bases. The CDR3 has 12 amino acids. CDR1 is SGHVS, CDR2 FNYEAQ, per germline.

CDR3 coding DNA: TGCAGCGTTGCGAACTTGGACAGGGGGCTTAACGAGCAGTACTTC. Translation gives CSVANLDRGLNEQYF. The chain combines TRBV29-1 with TRBJ2-7; TRBD1 aligns across 11 bases. The CDR3 spans 15 residues. J gave up 5 bases and V 4 bases, and 10 bases lay outside the gene matches. Germline assignment: CDR1 SQVTM and CDR2 ANQGSEA.

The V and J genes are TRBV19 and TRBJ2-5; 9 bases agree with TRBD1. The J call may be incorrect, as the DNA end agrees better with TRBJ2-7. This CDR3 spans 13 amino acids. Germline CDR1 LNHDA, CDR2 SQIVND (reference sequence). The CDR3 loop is CASGQGNWDEQYF. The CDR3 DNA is TGTGCCAGCGGACAGGGGAATTGGGACGAGCAGTACTTC.

The DNA for the CDR3 is TGTGCCAGCAGCCTGGGGGACAGGGGTTCCTACGAGCAGTACTTC. Translated: CASSLGDRGSYEQYF. J is TRBJ2-7 and V is TRBV9, with 10 positions matching TRBD1. The CDR3 runs to 15 residues. The V and J ends lost 4 bases and 1 base, in that order; junction bases with no gene match: 5. The V gene's germline CDR1 is SGDLS and CDR2 YYNGEE.

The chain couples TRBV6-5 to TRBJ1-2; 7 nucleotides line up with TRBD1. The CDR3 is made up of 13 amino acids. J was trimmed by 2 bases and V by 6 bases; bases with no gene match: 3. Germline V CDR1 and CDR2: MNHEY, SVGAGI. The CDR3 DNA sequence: TGTGCCAGCAGCCAGGGACAGAACTATGGCTACACCTTC. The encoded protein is CASSQGQNYGYTF.

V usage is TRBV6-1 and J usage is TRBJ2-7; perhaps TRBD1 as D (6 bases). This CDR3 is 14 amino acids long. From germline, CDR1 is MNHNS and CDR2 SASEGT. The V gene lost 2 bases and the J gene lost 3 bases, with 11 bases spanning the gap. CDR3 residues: CASSEPDSVYEQYF. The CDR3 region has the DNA TGTGCCAGCAGTGAACCGGACAGTGTCTACGAGCAGTACTTC.

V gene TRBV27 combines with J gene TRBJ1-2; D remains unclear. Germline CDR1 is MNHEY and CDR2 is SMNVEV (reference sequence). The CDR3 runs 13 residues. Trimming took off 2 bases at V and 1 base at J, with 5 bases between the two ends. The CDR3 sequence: CASSLALNYGYTF. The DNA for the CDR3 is TGTGCCAGCAGTTTAGCACTTAACTATGGCTACACCTTC.